The clone carrying this T cell receptor (beta chain) was picked up many times. This sample was taken from a study of T-cell reconstitution after alpha-beta-depleted transplantation in children. Unique molecular identifiers were built into the TCRbeta library. Each CDR3 protein gets one entry after TCRdb re-called the PCR reads with MiXCR. The sample contains 150,000 to 200,000 distinct CDR3 sequences, about 6.3% of which appear only once. CDR3 size: 14 residues. Per germline, CDR1 MNHNS and CDR2 SASEGT. Trimming took off 6 bases at V and 1 base at J, with 12 bases between the two ends. This clonotype originated in a human donor who donated a stem cell graft to a child with Wiskott-Aldrich syndrome. The starting material was PBMCs from the stem cell graft donor, obtained from the stem cell graft. V usage is TRBV6-1 and J usage is TRBJ1-2; D remains ambiguous. CDR3 protein: CASREYVGNYGYTF. DNA of the CDR3: TGTGCCAGCAGGGAATACGTCGGTAACTATGGCTACACCTTC.